These 16 T cell receptor beta chains were all obtained from the same sample, sequenced in a study of shared clonotypes between healthy human individuals (dated by TCRdb to the early 2020s). The library came from the immunoSEQ multiplex PCR assay. The table was pulled from immuneACCESS by TCRdb, which kept in-frame rearrangements only. Such tables lose some clones; where checked, under half of the loss comes from unresolved V genes, and the rest has no known cause. This sample is represented by fewer than 2.5 million clones; 90% to 95% of them were singletons. The top ten clonotypes cover 0.36% of the sample. The sequenced material came from naive CD4+ T cells from PBMCs. The intended sense of this specimen's cell subset or site label: CD45RA+ positively selected. These receptors were collected from a man aged 18 to 30 in good health. Some clones in this sample may be carry-over from other donors' samples.

The rearrangement joins TRBV6-5 to TRBJ2-3; D is ambiguous. Germline CDR1 and CDR2: MNHEY and SVGAGI. V lost 5 bases, J lost 5 bases, and 14 bases lay in between. The CDR3 loop spans 14 amino acids. This CDR3 is CASSRAAWGDTQYF. DNA for the CDR3: TGTGCCAGCAGTCGGGCCGCGTGGGGAGATACGCAGTATTTT.

This rearrangement joins TRBV7-2 to TRBJ1-3; D remains unclear. Trimming took off 5 bases at V and 9 bases at J, with 11 bases between the two ends. Germline CDR1 reads SGHTA; CDR2 reads FQGNSA. This CDR3 is 12 amino acids long. The DNA for the CDR3 is TGTGCCAGCAGCAAAAATTCGGGCACCATATATTTT. This translates into CASSKNSGTIYF. The full variable domain, with the rest looked up from reference TRBV7-2 and TRBJ1-3, is GAGVSQSPSNKVTEKGKDVELRCDPISGHTALYWYRQSLGQGLEFLIYFQGNSAPDKSGLPSDRFSAERTGGSVSTLTIQRTQQEDSAVYLCASSKNSGTIYFGEGSWLTVV.

This clone was found once. The chain uses TRBV5-1 and TRBJ2-2; 7 bases map to TRBD2. Germline V lookup: CDR1 SGHRS, CDR2 YFSETQ. The CDR3 totals 15 residues. J was trimmed by 5 bases and V by 6 bases; bases with no gene match: 10. CDR3 in amino acids: CASMDTGGGTGELFF. In DNA, the CDR3 is TGCGCCAGCATGGACACGGGAGGAGGTACCGGGGAGCTGTTTTTT.

The genes are TRBV9 and TRBJ1-5; TRBD1 aligns across 10 bases. V shed 2 bases, J shed 6 bases, and the junction held 8 bases outside the gene matches. The CDR3 extends over 16 amino acids. CDR1 SGDLS and CDR2 YYNGEE come from the germline V gene. Written as DNA, the CDR3 is TGTGCCAGCAGCGTCGGGACAGGGGCGCTGGGTCAGCCCCAGCATTTT. Amino acid sequence: CASSVGTGALGQPQHF.

The chain recombines TRBV4-2 with TRBJ1-2; D is perhaps TRBD1 (5 bases). With 3 bases removed from V and 5 bases from J, the gap between germline ends came to 25 bases. CDR1 is LGHNA and CDR2 is YNFKEQ in the germline V gene. The CDR3 contains 18 residues. CDR3 in amino acids: CASSHPTTTGPDSYGYTF. CDR3 sequence (DNA): TGTGCCAGCAGCCACCCAACCACCACAGGCCCCGATTCTTATGGCTACACCTTC.

This chain joins TRBV28 and TRBJ2-7; D not certain. CDR1 and CDR2 from the germline V gene are MDHEN and SYDVKM. V gave up 8 bases and J gave up 4 bases, with 12 bases separating them. The CDR3 covers 12 residues. Written as DNA, the CDR3 is TGTGCCAGCCGATCCGGGCGTTACGAGCAGTACTTC. This translates into CASRSGRYEQYF.

The chain combines TRBV28 with TRBJ1-2; D remains unclear. This CDR3 has 12 amino acids. Germline-derived CDR1 and CDR2 are MDHEN and SYDVKM. Trimming left V 6 bases short and J 2 bases short, with 7 bases between. The CDR3: CASRAPNYGYTF. Written as DNA, the CDR3 is TGTGCCAGCAGGGCTCCAAACTATGGCTACACCTTC.

The chain uses TRBV28 and TRBJ1-5, with a possible D match to TRBD1 (5 bases). This CDR3 spans 15 amino acids. V dropped 6 bases and J dropped 2 bases, with 14 bases sitting between them. The germline V gene has CDR1 MDHEN and CDR2 SYDVKM. The CDR3 protein is CASSLVGEGNQPQHF. CDR3 sequence (DNA): TGTGCCAGCAGCCTCGTGGGGGAGGGCAATCAGCCCCAGCATTTT.

This clone was observed a handful of times. V usage is TRBV29-1 and J usage is TRBJ2-5; D possibly corresponds to TRBD1 (6 bases). The CDR3 contains 12 residues. Germline V lookup: CDR1 SQVTM, CDR2 ANQGSEA. V was shortened by 8 bases and J by 5 bases, with 15 bases between the two germline ends. The CDR3 DNA reads as TGCAGCATTACAGGGCGCACTGAGACCCAGTACTTC. It yields the protein CSITGRTETQYF.

This clone was seen a handful of times. The chain employs TRBV6-6 and TRBJ2-3, with D possibly matching TRBD1 (6 bases). The ends were cut back, 5 bases at V and 7 bases at J, with 16 bases in the middle. Germline V lookup: CDR1 MNHNY, CDR2 SVGAGI (reference sequence). The CDR3 runs 14 residues. CDR3 in amino acids: CASSPPPRGNTQYF. The CDR3 DNA follows: TGTGCCAGCAGTCCCCCACCCAGGGGAAATACGCAGTATTTT.

The CDR3 is CASSVGGGLNEQYF. CDR3 DNA: TGTGCCAGCAGCGTAGGAGGAGGGCTCAACGAGCAGTACTTC. This chain joins TRBV9 and TRBJ2-7; possible D gene TRBD2, 6 bases. CDR1 is SGDLS, CDR2 YYNGEE, per germline. The CDR3 covers 14 residues. The V end was cut by 0 bases, the J end by 5 bases, with 12 bases between.

The genes are TRBV23-1 and TRBJ2-7; 10 nucleotides match TRBD2. TRBV23-1 carries the ORF label, with uncertain function. J gave up 6 bases and V 7 bases, and 18 bases lay outside the gene matches. CDR3 length equals 17 residues. CDR3 coding DNA: TGCGCCAGCATAGCGTGGGGACTAGCGTCCCGCATAGTCGAGCAGTACTTC. As protein: CASIAWGLASRIVEQYF.

The rearrangement joins TRBV9 to TRBJ2-2; no definite D call. The CDR3 totals 16 residues. The germline CDR1 and CDR2 sequences are SGDLS and YYNGEE. Trimming pared 3 bases from V and 1 base from J, leaving 13 bases between. CDR3 bases: TGTGCCAGCAGCGCGGACGGAAGATTGAACACCGGGGAGCTGTTTTTT. Its translation is CASSADGRLNTGELFF. Based on the CDR3 plus reference TRBV9 and TRBJ2-2, the full variable domain is DSGVTQTPKHLITATGQRVTLRCSPRSGDLSVYWYQQSLDQGLQFLIQYYNGEERAKGNILERFSAQQFPDLHSELNLSSLELGDSALYFCASSADGRLNTGELFFGEGSRLTVL.

This clone was detected a few times. This sequence joins TRBV27 and TRBJ1-2; the match to TRBD1 covers 8 bases. The CDR3 covers 13 residues. The trim removed 8 bases at V and 7 bases at J, leaving 9 bases unmatched. CDR1 is MNHEY, CDR2 SMNVEV, per germline (reference sequence). The CDR3 spells CASRDRLLSGYTF. CDR3 in DNA: TGTGCCAGCCGGGACAGGCTTTTGTCTGGCTACACCTTC.

The chain joins TRBV18 to TRBJ1-2; 7 bases are shared with TRBD1. Germline lookup yields CDR1 KGHSH and CDR2 LQKENI. The CDR3 consists of 14 residues. The V gene end was trimmed by 5 bases and the J gene end by 4 bases; junction bases not matched to a gene: 7. CDR3 DNA sequence: TGTGCCAGCTCAGAGAACCGGGACAGCTATGGCTACACCTTC. Protein: CASSENRDSYGYTF.

A remark on this clone: The same CDR3 is also encoded by other DNA sequences in this sample. The CDR3 DNA reads as TGTGCCAGCAGCTTAGCAGGCGGGAGATCCTACAATGAGCAGTTCTTC. Translated, it gives CASSLAGGRSYNEQFF. This chain uses TRBV7-9 with TRBJ2-1, with 7 bases fitting TRBD2. The length of the CDR3 is 16 residues. The J segment lost 1 base and the V segment lost 0 bases, leaving 3 bases of the junction unmatched. Germline V lookup: CDR1 SEHNR, CDR2 FQNEAQ (reference sequence).